A selection of T cell receptor beta chains follows, all from one sample in a study of T cells after yellow fever vaccination. TCRdb fed the 5' RACE reads into MiXCR, producing one record per CDR3 protein. The sample lists roughly 240,000 distinct CDR3 sequences, roughly 6.8% occurring once. The input for sequencing was CD4+ T cells sorted from PBMCs, taken on the day of the yellow fever booster vaccination. All receptors come from a man aged 25-45 years who received the YFV17D yellow fever vaccine. CDR3s leave out the opening cysteine and the closing phenylalanine or tryptophan. The order of the fields is J gene, CDR3 length, V gene, D gene, CDR3 protein. A D gene is named only where the DNA matches it firmly.

>TRBJ2-3|17|TRBV12-3/TRBV12-4|TRBD2
ASNPDRWGTSGRDSTQY
>TRBJ2-7|11|TRBV10-2|TRBD2
ASGGLAGYEQY
>TRBJ2-3|14|TRBV10-1|TRBD2
ASSEVISGATDTQY
>TRBJ2-2|12|TRBV10-2|NA
ASSSNRGPGELF
>TRBJ2-2|13|TRBV4-3|NA
ASSQDWMNTGELF
>TRBJ2-7|11|TRBV7-2|NA
ASSRGESFEQY
>TRBJ2-7|12|TRBV20-1|TRBD2
SARGLTSGKEQY
>TRBJ2-3|10|TRBV29-1|NA
SVEDHLDTQY
>TRBJ2-1|13|TRBV12-3/TRBV12-4|NA
ASSSSGGDVGEQF
>TRBJ2-6|12|TRBV5-1|TRBD1
ASSSGQGANVLT
>TRBJ2-3|13|TRBV20-1|TRBD1
SAITPGQNTDTQY
>TRBJ2-2|14|TRBV20-1|TRBD1
SARPRTGSATGELF
>TRBJ1-5|15|TRBV21-1|NA
ASSKVLTWRGNQPQH
>TRBJ2-1|12|TRBV7-9|TRBD2
ASSLFLREGPWF
>TRBJ2-1|10|TRBV29-1|TRBD1
SVEDPGDRGF
>TRBJ2-4|15|TRBV10-2|TRBD1
ASSERSGGKAKNIQY
>TRBJ2-7|14|TRBV4-1|TRBD1
ASSQPTGDRSYEQY
>TRBJ2-1|11|TRBV9|NA
ASSTLQGHEQF
>TRBJ1-2|12|TRBV7-2|NA
ASSLAGGVIGYT
>TRBJ2-3|16|TRBV11-2|TRBD2
ASSLVGTSGRGTDTQY
>TRBJ2-2|12|TRBV5-4|TRBD2
ASSETSVAGELF
>TRBJ2-1|10|TRBV6-5|NA
ASRAGYNEQS
>TRBJ2-3|13|TRBV4-3|NA
ASAGYGGGTDTQY
>TRBJ2-1|14|TRBV7-6|NA
ASSLRPGSKGVEQF
>TRBJ2-1|12|TRBV5-1|TRBD1
ASSPRTGMNEQF
>TRBJ2-1|16|TRBV3-1|NA
ASSQRSRGKSSYNEQF
>TRBJ2-1|14|TRBV20-1|TRBD2
SARDQWLAVNNEQF